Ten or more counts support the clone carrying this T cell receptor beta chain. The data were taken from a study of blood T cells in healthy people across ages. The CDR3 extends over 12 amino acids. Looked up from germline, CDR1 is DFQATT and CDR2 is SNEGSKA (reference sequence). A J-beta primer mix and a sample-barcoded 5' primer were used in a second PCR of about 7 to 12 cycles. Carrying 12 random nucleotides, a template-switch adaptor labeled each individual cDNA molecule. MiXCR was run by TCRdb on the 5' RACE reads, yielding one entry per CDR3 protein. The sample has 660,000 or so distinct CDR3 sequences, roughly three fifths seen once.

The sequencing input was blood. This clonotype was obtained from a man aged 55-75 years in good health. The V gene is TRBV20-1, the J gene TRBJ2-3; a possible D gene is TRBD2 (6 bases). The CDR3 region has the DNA TGCACCGCCGGGACTTACACAGATACGCAGTATTTT. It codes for CTAGTYTDTQYF.